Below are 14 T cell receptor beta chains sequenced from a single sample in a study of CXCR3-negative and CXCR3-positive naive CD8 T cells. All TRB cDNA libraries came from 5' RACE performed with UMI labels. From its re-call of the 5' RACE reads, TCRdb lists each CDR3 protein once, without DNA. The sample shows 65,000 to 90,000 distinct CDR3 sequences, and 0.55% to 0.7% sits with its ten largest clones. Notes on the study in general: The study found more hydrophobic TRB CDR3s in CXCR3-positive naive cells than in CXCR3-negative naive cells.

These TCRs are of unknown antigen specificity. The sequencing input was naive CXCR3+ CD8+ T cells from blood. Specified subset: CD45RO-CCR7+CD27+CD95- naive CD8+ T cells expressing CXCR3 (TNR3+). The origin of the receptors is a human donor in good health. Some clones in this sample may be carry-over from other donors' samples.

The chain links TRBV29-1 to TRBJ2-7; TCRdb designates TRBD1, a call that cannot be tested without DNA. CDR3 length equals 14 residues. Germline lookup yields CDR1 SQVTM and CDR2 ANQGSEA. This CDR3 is CSILGTGGEYEQYF.

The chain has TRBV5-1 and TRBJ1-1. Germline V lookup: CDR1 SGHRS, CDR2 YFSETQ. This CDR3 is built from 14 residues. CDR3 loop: CASSLLRPNTEAFF.

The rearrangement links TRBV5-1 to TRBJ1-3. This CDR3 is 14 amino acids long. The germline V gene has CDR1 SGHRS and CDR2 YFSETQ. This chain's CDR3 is CASSRDNSGNTIYF.

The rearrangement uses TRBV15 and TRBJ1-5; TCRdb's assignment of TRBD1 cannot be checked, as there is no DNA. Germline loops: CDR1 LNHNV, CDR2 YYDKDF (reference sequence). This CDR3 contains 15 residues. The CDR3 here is CATSREGGRNQPQHF. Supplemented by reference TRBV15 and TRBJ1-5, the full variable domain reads DAMVIQNPRYQVTQFGKPVTLSCSQTLNHNVMYWYQQKSSQAPKLLFHYYDKDFNNEADTPDNFQSRRPNTSFCFLDIRSPGLGDTAMYLCATSREGGRNQPQHFGDGTRLSIL.

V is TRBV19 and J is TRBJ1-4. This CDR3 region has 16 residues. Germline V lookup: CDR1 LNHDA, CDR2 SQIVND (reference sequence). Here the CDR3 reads CASSPELKGRAGLLFF.

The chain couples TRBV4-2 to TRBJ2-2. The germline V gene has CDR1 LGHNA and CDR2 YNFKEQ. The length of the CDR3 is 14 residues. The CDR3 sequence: CASSQESGTGELFF.

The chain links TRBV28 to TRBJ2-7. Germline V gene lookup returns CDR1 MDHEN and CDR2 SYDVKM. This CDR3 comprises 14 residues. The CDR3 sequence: CASSSWAAGYEQYF.

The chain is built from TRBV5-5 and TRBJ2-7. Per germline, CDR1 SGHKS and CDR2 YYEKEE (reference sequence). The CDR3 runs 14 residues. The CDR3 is CASSFDGYSYEQYF.

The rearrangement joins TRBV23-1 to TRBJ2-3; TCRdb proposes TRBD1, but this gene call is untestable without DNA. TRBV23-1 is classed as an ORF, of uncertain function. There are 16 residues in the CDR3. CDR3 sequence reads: CASGSRTGEGTDTQYF.

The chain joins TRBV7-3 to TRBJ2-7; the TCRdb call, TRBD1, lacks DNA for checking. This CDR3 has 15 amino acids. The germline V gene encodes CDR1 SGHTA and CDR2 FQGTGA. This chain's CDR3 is CASSLIGTVSHEQYF.

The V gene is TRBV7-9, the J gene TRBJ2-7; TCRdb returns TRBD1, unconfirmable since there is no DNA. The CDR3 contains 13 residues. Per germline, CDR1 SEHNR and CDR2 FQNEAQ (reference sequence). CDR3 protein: CASSSKTGYEQYF.

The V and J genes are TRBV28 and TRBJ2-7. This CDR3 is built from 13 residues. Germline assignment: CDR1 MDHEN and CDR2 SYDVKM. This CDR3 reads CASEVRKPCEQYF.

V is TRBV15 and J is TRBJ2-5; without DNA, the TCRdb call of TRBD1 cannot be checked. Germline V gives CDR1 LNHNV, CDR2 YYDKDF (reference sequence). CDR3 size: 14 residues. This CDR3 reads CATSPRRGQETQYF.

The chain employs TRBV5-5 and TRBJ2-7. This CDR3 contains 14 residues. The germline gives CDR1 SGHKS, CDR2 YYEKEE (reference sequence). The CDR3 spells CASSLYTLTIEQYF.